Below, one T cell receptor (beta chain) is given with its context. Its antigen is not identified. Before the COVID-19 pandemic, during about 2011-2018, CD4+ T cells were taken from unexposed donors. CD4+ T cells were isolated from the cells after more than nine days of culture. Clones were read by immunoSEQ multiplex PCR, and TCRdb kept only the in-frame ones, dropping some. The table lists 28,000 or so clones, about 70% of them singletons. The sample comes from a study of CD4 T cells in relation to SARS-CoV-2 and coronaviruses. At the level of the study: After roughly eleven days of antigen culture, PBMC TCR beta CDR3s were sequenced. The study, taken as a whole, reports: This crossreactivity analysis covered spike protein alone, no other viral proteins.

CDR1 is SGDLS and CDR2 is YYNGEE in the germline V gene. This CDR3 is 15 amino acids long. The germline V and J ends were trimmed by 0 bases and 4 bases, with 13 bases remaining between them. The sequence derives from a human donor in good health. The genes are TRBV9 and TRBJ1-1, with D maybe TRBD1 (5 bases). The sample consisted of CD4+ T cells from PBMCs, cultured in vitro. The CDR3 here is CASSVGPGRGTEAFF. The CDR3 DNA reads as TGTGCCAGCAGCGTAGGCCCCGGAAGGGGCACTGAAGCTTTCTTT.